The sequence of this T cell receptor (beta chain) was determined in a study of blood T cell repertoires in COVID-19. After removal of 4 bases from V and 4 bases from J, the junction contained 10 bases not matched to a gene. The CDR3 totals 15 residues. Using immunoSEQ multiplex PCR, the repertoire was profiled, and TCRdb retains in-frame clones only, with some absent. The sample contains 95,000 to 110,000 clones, roughly 91% of which appear only once. The sequenced material came from peripheral blood. This sequence was found in a human donor in a cohort sampled during active COVID-19. The chain has TRBV5-3 and TRBJ1-2; 7 bases fit TRBD1. TRBV5-3 is an ORF, and what it does is uncertain. In nucleotides, the CDR3 is TGTGCCAGAAGCAAAAACCTACAGGGGTCCTATGGCTACACCTTC. Residues: CARSKNLQGSYGYTF.